This T cell receptor beta chain was documented in a study of high-grade serous ovarian cancer treatment subgroups. On the study more broadly: Samples averaged approximately 15,000 reads and about 7,100 unique TCR beta rearrangements.

Note on this clone: No antigen is known for it.

Findings and limits, study-wide: CDR1 and CDR2 were left unanalyzed; analyses focused on CDR3. Same-patient tumor repertoires overlapped at roughly 0.095 to 0.85; different patients barely overlapped. TCR relatedness rose with neoantigen level and trended with mutation load.

The tumor samples were collected prior to definitive surgery or chemotherapy. Sequencing used immunoSEQ multiplex PCR; TCRdb keeps in-frame clones, though not all of them. The table lists about 15,000 clones, 70% to 90% of them singletons. The source is a human donor with high-grade serous ovarian cancer. Sequencing was carried out using tumor tissue.

In DNA, the CDR3 is TGTGCCAGCAGCCCAGGGTCGGGCAATCAGCCCCAGCATTTT. Its protein is CASSPGSGNQPQHF. The V call is TRBV6-4, the J call TRBJ1-5; maybe TRBD1 (5 bases). The V gene lost 6 bases and the J gene lost 2 bases, with 11 bases spanning the gap. Germline V lookup: CDR1 MRHNA, CDR2 SNTAGT. CDR3 length: 14 amino acids.